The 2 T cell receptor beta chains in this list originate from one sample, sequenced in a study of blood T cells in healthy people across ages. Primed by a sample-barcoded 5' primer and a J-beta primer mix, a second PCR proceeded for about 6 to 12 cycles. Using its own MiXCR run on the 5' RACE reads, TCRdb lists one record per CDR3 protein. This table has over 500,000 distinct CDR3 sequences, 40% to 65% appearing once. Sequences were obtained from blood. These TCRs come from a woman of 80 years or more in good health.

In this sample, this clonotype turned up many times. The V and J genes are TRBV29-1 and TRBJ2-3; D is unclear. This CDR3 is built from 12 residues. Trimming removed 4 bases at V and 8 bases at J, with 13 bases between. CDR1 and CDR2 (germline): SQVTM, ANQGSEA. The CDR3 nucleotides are TGCAGCGTTGTGGCAACCCCGGGTACGCAGTATTTT. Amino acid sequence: CSVVATPGTQYF.

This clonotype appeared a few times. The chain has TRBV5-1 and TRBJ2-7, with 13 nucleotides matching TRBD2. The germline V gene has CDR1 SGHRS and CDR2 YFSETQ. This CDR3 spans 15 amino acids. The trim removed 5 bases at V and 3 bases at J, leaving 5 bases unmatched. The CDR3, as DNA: TGCGCCAGCAGGCAGGGGACTAGCGGGAACTACGAGCAGTACTTC. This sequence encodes CASRQGTSGNYEQYF.